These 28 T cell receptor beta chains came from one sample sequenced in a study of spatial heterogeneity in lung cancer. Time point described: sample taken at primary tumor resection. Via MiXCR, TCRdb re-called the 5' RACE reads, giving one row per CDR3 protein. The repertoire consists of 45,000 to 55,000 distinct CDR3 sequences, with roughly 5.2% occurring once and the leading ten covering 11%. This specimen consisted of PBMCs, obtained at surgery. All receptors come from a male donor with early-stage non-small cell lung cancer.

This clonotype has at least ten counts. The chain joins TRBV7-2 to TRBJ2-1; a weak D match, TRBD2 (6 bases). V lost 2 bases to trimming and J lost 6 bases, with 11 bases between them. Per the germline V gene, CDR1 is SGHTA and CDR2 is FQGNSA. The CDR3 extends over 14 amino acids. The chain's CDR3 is CASSLRTNPNEQFF. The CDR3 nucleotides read TGTGCCAGCAGCTTAAGGACTAACCCCAATGAGCAGTTCTTC.

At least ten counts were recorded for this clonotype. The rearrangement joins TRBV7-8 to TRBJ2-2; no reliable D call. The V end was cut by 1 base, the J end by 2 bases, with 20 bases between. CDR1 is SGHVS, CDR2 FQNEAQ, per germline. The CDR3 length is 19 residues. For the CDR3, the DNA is TGTGCCAGCAGCTTAGGGTTACGAGTCGCTAGACCAAACACCGGGGAGCTGTTTTTT. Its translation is CASSLGLRVARPNTGELFF.

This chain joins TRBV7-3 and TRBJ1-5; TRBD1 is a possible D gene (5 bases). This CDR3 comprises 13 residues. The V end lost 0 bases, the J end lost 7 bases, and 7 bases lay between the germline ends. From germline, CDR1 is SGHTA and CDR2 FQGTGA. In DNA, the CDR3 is TGTGCCAGCAGCTTAACGGGGCCACAGCCCCAGCATTTT. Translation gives CASSLTGPQPQHF.

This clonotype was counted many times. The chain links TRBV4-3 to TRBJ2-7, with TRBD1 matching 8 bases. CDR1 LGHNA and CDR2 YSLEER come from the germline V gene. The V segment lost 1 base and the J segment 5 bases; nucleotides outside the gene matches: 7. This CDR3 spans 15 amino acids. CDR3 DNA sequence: TGCGCCAGCAGCCAAGTACAGGGGGGTATGGACGAGCAGTACTTC. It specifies CASSQVQGGMDEQYF.

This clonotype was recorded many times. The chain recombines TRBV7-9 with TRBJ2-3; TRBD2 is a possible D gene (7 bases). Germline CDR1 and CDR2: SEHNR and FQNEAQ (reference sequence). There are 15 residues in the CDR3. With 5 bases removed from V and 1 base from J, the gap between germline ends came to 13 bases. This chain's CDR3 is CASSPRGGGTDTQYF. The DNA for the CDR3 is TGTGCCAGCAGCCCTCGAGGGGGGGGCACAGATACGCAGTATTTT.

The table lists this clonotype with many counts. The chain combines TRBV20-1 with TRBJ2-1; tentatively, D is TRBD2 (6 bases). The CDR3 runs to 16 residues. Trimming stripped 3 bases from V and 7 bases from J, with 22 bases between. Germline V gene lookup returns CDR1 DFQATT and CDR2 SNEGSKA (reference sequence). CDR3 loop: CSASGTEGRFFNEQFF. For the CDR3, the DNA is TGCAGTGCTAGTGGCACGGAGGGTAGATTTTTTAATGAGCAGTTCTTC.

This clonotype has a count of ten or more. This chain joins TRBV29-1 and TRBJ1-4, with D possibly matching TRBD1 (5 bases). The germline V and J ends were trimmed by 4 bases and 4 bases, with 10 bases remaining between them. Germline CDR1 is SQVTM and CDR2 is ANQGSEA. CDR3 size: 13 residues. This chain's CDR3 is CSVGSGFNEKLFF. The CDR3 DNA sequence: TGCAGCGTTGGGTCAGGGTTTAATGAAAAACTGTTTTTT.

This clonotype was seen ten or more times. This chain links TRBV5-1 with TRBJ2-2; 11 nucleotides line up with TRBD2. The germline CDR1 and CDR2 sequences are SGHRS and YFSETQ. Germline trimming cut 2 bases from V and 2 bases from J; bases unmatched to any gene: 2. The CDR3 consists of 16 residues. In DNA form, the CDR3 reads TGCGCCAGCAGCTTCGGGACTAGCGGTAACACCGGGGAGCTGTTTTTT. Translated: CASSFGTSGNTGELFF.

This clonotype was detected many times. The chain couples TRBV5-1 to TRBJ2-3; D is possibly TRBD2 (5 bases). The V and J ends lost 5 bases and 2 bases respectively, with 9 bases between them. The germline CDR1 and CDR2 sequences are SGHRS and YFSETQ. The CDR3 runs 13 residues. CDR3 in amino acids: CASSRGFTDTQYF. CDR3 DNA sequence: TGCGCCAGCAGTAGAGGGTTCACAGATACGCAGTATTTT.

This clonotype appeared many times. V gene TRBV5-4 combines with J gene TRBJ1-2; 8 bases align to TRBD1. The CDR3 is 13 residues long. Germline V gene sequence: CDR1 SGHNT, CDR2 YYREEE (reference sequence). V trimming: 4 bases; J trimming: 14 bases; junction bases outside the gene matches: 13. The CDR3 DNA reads TGTGCCAGCAGCGGCGGGACAGGCGGATCTAGAACCTTC. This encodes CASSGGTGGSRTF.

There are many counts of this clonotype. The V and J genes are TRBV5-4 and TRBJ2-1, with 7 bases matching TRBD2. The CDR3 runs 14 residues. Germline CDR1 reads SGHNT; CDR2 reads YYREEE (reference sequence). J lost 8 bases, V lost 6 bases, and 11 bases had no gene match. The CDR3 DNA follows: TGTGCCAGCACTGGCGGGAGCTCTAGGGATGAGCAGTTCTTC. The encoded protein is CASTGGSSRDEQFF.

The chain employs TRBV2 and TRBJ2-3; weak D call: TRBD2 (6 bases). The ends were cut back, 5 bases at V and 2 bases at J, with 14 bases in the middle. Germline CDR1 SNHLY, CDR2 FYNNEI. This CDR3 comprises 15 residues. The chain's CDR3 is CASSPGAGFTDTQYF. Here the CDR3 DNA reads TGTGCCAGCAGTCCCGGCGCGGGGTTCACAGATACGCAGTATTTT.

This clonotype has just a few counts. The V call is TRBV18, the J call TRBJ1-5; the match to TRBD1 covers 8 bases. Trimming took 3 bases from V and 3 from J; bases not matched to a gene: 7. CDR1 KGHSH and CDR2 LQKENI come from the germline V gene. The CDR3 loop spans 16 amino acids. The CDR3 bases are TGTGCCAGCTCACCGGAGACAGGGGTCACCAATCAGCCCCAGCATTTT. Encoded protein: CASSPETGVTNQPQHF. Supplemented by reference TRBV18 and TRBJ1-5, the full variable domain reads NAGVMQNPRHLVRRRGQEARLRCSPMKGHSHVYWYRQLPEEGLKFMVYLQKENIIDESGMPKERFSAEFPKEGPSILRIQQVVRGDSAAYFCASSPETGVTNQPQHFGDGTRLSIL.

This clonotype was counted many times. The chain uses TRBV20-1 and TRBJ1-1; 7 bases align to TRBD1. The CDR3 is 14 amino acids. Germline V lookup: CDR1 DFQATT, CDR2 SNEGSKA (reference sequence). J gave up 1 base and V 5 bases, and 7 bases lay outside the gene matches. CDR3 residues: CSAYSGQKNTEAFF. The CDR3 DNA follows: TGCAGTGCTTACTCGGGACAGAAGAACACTGAAGCTTTCTTT.

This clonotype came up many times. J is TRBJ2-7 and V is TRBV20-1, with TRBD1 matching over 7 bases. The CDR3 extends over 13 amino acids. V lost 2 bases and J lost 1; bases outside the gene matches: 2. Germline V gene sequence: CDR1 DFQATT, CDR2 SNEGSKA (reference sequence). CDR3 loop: CSARRGRSYEQYF. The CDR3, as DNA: TGCAGTGCTAGAAGGGGGCGTTCCTACGAGCAGTACTTC.

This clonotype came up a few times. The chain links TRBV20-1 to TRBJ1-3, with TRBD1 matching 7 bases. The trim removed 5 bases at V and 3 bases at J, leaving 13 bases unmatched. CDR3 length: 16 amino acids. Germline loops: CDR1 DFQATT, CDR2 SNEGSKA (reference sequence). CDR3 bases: TGCAGTGCTGAGGGACTCGATACAGGGGTTGGAAACACCATATATTTT. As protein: CSAEGLDTGVGNTIYF.

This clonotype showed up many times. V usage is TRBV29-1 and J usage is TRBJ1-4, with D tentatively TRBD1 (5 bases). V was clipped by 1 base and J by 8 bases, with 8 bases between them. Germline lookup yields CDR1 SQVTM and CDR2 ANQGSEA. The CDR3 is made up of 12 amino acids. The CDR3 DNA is TGCAGCGTTGAAGGACAGTCGGAAAAACTGTTTTTT. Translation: CSVEGQSEKLFF.

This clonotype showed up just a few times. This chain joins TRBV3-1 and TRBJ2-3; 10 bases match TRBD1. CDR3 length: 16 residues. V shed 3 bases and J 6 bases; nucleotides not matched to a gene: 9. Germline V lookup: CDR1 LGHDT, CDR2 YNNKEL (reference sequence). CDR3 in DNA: TGTGCCAGCAGCCACACCGGGACAGGGGTGCCGGATACGCAGTATTTT. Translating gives CASSHTGTGVPDTQYF.

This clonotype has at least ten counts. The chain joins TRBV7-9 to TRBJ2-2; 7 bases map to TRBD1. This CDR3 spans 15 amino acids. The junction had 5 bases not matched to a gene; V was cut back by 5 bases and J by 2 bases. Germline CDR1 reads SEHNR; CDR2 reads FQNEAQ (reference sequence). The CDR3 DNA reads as TGTGCCAGCAGCGTCGACAGGGTCAACACCGGGGAGCTGTTTTTT. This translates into CASSVDRVNTGELFF.

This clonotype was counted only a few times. CDR3 amino acids: CASSLVGFAEQENEQFF. CDR3 coding DNA: TGTGCCAGCAGCTTAGTAGGGTTCGCGGAGCAAGAGAATGAGCAGTTCTTC. The rearrangement joins TRBV7-9 to TRBJ2-1, with D hard to call. V lost 1 base, J lost 7 bases, and 20 bases lay in between. The germline V gene has CDR1 SEHNR and CDR2 FQNEAQ (reference sequence). CDR3 length: 17 residues.

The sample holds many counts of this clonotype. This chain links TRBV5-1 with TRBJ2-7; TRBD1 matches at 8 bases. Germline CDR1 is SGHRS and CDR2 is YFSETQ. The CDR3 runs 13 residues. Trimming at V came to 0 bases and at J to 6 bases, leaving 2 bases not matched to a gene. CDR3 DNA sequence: TGCGCCAGCAGCTTGGGACAGGGGACCGAGCAGTACTTC. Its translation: CASSLGQGTEQYF.

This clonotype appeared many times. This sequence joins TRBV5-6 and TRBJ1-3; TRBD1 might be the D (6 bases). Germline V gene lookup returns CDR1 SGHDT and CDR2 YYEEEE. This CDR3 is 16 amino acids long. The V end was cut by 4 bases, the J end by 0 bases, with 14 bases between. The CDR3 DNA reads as TGTGCCAGCAGCGCGGACAGTCCTCTCTCTGGAAACACCATATATTTT. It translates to CASSADSPLSGNTIYF.

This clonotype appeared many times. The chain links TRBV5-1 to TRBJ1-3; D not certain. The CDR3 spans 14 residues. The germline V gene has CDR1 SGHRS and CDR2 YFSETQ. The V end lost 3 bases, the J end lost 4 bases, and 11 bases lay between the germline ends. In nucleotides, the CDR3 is TGCGCCAGCAGCTCAAGCTCCGCCGGAAACACCATATATTTT. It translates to CASSSSSAGNTIYF.

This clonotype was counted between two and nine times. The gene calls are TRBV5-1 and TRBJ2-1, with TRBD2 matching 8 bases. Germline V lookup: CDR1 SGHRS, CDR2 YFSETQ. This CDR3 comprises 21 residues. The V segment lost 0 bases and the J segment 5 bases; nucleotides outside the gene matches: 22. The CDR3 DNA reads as TGCGCCAGCAGCTTGGAAGCGCTTAGACTAGCGAGGACTGCCCTAAACAATGAGCAGTTCTTC. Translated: CASSLEALRLARTALNNEQFF.

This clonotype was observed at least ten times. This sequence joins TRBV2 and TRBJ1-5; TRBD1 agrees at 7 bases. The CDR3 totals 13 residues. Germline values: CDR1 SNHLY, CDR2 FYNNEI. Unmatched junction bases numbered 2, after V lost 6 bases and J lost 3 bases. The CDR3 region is CASRGQPNQPQHF. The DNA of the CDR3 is TGTGCCAGCAGGGGACAGCCCAATCAGCCCCAGCATTTT.

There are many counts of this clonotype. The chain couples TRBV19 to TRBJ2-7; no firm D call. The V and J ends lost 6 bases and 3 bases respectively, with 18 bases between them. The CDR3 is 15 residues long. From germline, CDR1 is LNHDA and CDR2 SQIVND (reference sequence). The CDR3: CASSPTSQDLYEQYF. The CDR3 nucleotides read TGTGCCAGTAGCCCGACGAGCCAGGATCTCTACGAGCAGTACTTC.

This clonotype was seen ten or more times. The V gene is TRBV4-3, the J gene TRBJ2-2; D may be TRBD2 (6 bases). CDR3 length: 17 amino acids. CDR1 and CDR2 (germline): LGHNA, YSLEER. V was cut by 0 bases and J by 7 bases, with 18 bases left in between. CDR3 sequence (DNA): TGCGCCAGCAGCCAAGATCATGGTGGGGAAGCGGGCGGGGAGCTGTTTTTT. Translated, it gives CASSQDHGGEAGGELFF.

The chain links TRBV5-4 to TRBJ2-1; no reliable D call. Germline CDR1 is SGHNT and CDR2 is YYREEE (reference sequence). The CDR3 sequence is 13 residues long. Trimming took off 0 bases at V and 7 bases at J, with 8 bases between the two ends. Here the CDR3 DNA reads TGTGCCAGCAGCTTGGGGGCTAAAAATGAGCAGTTCTTC. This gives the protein CASSLGAKNEQFF.